Each of the 30 T cell receptor beta chains below was sequenced from the same sample in a study of shared clonotypes between healthy human individuals (dated by TCRdb to the early 2020s). Library creation used the immunoSEQ multiplex PCR assay. This immuneACCESS table, as held by TCRdb, lists in-frame sequences with V and J called but not all clones. Of the missing ones, under half trace to an unresolved V gene in checked studies; the others have no known cause. Recorded for this sample are about 680,000 clones; 90% to 95% of them occurred a single time. Jointly, the top ten make up 24% of the sample. CD8 naive samples consisted of CD45RO-negative cells that were positively selected for CCR7, yielding a CD45RA+CCR7+ population without TemRA cells. The sequenced sample consisted of naive CD8+ T cells sorted from blood. According to the study, the label for this sample's cell subset or site signals: CD45RA+CCR7+. All receptors derive from a man aged 25 to 45 in good health.

This rearrangement joins TRBV6-5 to TRBJ1-1; 10 bases align to TRBD1. The germline V gene has CDR1 MNHEY and CDR2 SVGAGI. The trim removed 6 bases at V and 6 bases at J, leaving 1 base unmatched. The CDR3 extends over 12 amino acids. CDR3 residues: CASRTGGSEAFF. The CDR3 DNA follows: TGTGCCAGCAGGACAGGGGGCTCTGAAGCTTTCTTT.

The chain uses TRBV25-1 and TRBJ2-3, with unresolved D. Germline loops: CDR1 MGHDK, CDR2 SYGVNS. The germline V and J ends were trimmed by 3 bases and 4 bases, with 8 bases remaining between them. This CDR3 contains 13 residues. The CDR3: CASSESPPDTQYF. In DNA, the CDR3 is TGTGCCAGCAGTGAGTCGCCGCCAGATACGCAGTATTTT.

This clone occurred a few times. V is TRBV27 and J is TRBJ1-5; unclear D gene. Germline V gene data show CDR1 as MNHEY and CDR2 as SMNVEV (reference sequence). The CDR3 consists of 13 residues. V was cut by 6 bases and J by 5 bases, with 11 bases left in between. The CDR3 DNA reads as TGTGCCAGCAGCACATATACCGATCAGCCCCAGCATTTT. Its protein product is CASSTYTDQPQHF.

CDR3 bases: TGTGCCTGGAGCACCTACAGGCGCTCCTACAATGAGCAGTTCTTC. Residues: CAWSTYRRSYNEQFF. The V gene is TRBV30, the J gene TRBJ2-1, with a possible D match to TRBD1 (5 bases). Germline CDR1 reads GTSNPN; CDR2 reads SVGIG (reference sequence). This CDR3 spans 15 amino acids. V lost 3 bases and J 0 bases, leaving 12 bases between the germline ends.

The CDR3 region is CASSTTETNEKLFF. CDR3 in DNA: TGTGCCAGCAGCACGACAGAGACTAATGAAAAACTGTTTTTT. The rearrangement links TRBV27 to TRBJ1-4; perhaps TRBD1 as D (5 bases). This CDR3 spans 14 amino acids. V was clipped by 6 bases and J by 2 bases, with 10 bases between them. Germline lookup yields CDR1 MNHEY and CDR2 SMNVEV (reference sequence).

This clone appeared a few times. This rearrangement joins TRBV5-4 to TRBJ2-7, with TRBD1 matching over 7 bases. The CDR3 sequence is 15 residues long. Germline assignment: CDR1 SGHNT and CDR2 YYREEE (reference sequence). V lost 0 bases and J lost 0; bases outside the gene matches: 3. The CDR3 bases are TGTGCCAGCAGCTTGGTCAGGGGGTCCTCCTACGAGCAGTACTTC. It is translated as CASSLVRGSSYEQYF. Full variable domain (rest looked up from reference TRBV5-4 and TRBJ2-7): ETGVTQSPTHLIKTRGQQVTLRCSSQSGHNTVSWYQQALGQGPQFIFQYYREEENGRGNFPPRFSGLQFPNYSSELNVNALELDDSALYLCASSLVRGSSYEQYFGPGTRLTVT.

This chain links TRBV9 with TRBJ2-1; 9 bases align to TRBD2. This CDR3 has 15 amino acids. Germline assignment: CDR1 SGDLS and CDR2 YYNGEE. J was trimmed by 8 bases and V by 3 bases; bases with no gene match: 9. CDR3 amino acids: CASSEVGLAGDEQFF. Written as DNA, the CDR3 is TGTGCCAGCAGCGAAGTGGGACTAGCAGGCGATGAGCAGTTCTTC.

The count of this clone is one. This sequence joins TRBV10-2 and TRBJ2-3; 8 bases line up with TRBD2. This CDR3 comprises 16 residues. Unmatched junction bases numbered 9, after V lost 2 bases and J lost 5 bases. The germline gives CDR1 WSHSY, CDR2 SAAADI. The CDR3 loop is CASSEPALAGKDTQYF. The CDR3 region has the DNA TGCGCCAGCAGTGAGCCCGCTTTAGCGGGAAAAGATACGCAGTATTTT.

The rearrangement links TRBV15 to TRBJ2-7; 7 nucleotides match TRBD1. Germline assignment: CDR1 LNHNV and CDR2 YYDKDF (reference sequence). This CDR3 comprises 13 residues. Losses at the gene ends were 6 bases for V and 3 bases for J; bases not matched to a gene: 5. DNA for the CDR3: TGTGCCACCAGTAGGGACAGTTTCTACGAGCAGTACTTC. Translation gives CATSRDSFYEQYF.

The rearrangement links TRBV23-1 to TRBJ2-7; a weak D match, TRBD2 (6 bases). TRBV23-1 is flagged as an ORF with uncertain function. V was clipped by 8 bases and J by 6 bases, with 14 bases between them. There are 12 residues in the CDR3. The CDR3, as DNA: TGCGCCAGCCTGCCTGGGGGGTCCGAGCAGTACTTC. Its translation: CASLPGGSEQYF.

This rearrangement joins TRBV5-4 to TRBJ1-1, with 8 bases identical to TRBD1. Germline V gene data show CDR1 as SGHNT and CDR2 as YYREEE (reference sequence). The J segment lost 4 bases and the V segment lost 3 bases, leaving 5 bases of the junction unmatched. The CDR3 consists of 14 residues. CDR3 loop: CASSWQGAFTEAFF. The CDR3 DNA is TGTGCCAGCAGCTGGCAGGGGGCCTTCACTGAAGCTTTCTTT.

V gene TRBV28 combines with J gene TRBJ2-1; TRBD2 matches at 7 bases. Unmatched junction bases numbered 8, after V lost 5 bases and J lost 4 bases. This CDR3 has 15 residues. From germline, CDR1 is MDHEN and CDR2 SYDVKM. This CDR3 reads CASSPGTNTYNEQFF. The CDR3 region has the DNA TGTGCCAGCAGTCCCGGGACTAACACTTACAATGAGCAGTTCTTC.

The J gene is TRBJ2-2, the V gene TRBV4-1, with 11 positions matching TRBD2. In germline, CDR1 is MGHRA, CDR2 YSYEKL. With V trimmed by 4 bases and J by 4 bases, 5 bases remained unmatched. The CDR3 contains 16 residues. CDR3 DNA sequence: TGCGCCAGCAGCCCTTGGCTAGCGGGAGGCACCGGGGAGCTGTTTTTT. It yields the protein CASSPWLAGGTGELFF.

This chain links TRBV7-6 with TRBJ1-1; 10 nucleotides align to TRBD1. V dropped 5 bases and J dropped 2; count of bases not matched to a gene: 20. The CDR3 loop spans 20 amino acids. Germline V CDR1 and CDR2: SGHVS, FNYEAQ. CDR3 DNA sequence: TGTGCCAGCAGCCATTATGGGGACAGGGGTCCCCACAAACCAAACACTGAAGCTTTCTTT. As protein: CASSHYGDRGPHKPNTEAFF. The variable domain in full, completed from reference TRBV7-6 and TRBJ1-1, reads GAGVSQSPRYKVTKRGQDVALRCDPISGHVSLYWYRQALGQGPEFLTYFNYEAQQDKSGLPNDRFSAERPEGSISTLTIQRTEQRDSAMYRCASSHYGDRGPHKPNTEAFFGQGTRLTVV.

The V and J genes are TRBV2 and TRBJ2-7; TRBD1 matches at 7 bases. Germline V gene data show CDR1 as SNHLY and CDR2 as FYNNEI. Trimming cost V 7 bases and J 2 bases; bases outside gene matches: 8. CDR3 length: 14 residues. The DNA for the CDR3 is TGTGCCAGCATATCGGGGCAGGGGGCCTACGAGCAGTACTTC. This translates into CASISGQGAYEQYF.

DNA of the CDR3: TGTGCCAGCAGTTCGACCCGGGACGCCAGATTAAGGTACTTC. It is translated as CASSSTRDARLRYF. The chain has TRBV27 and TRBJ2-7; D is possibly TRBD1 or TRBD2 (5 bases each). With 4 bases removed from V and 12 bases from J, the gap between germline ends came to 22 bases. The CDR3 is 14 amino acids. Germline V gene data show CDR1 as MNHEY and CDR2 as SMNVEV (reference sequence).

The rearrangement uses TRBV11-2 and TRBJ2-1; D is unresolved. With 0 bases removed from V and 1 base from J, the gap between germline ends came to 13 bases. CDR1 and CDR2 (germline): SGHAT, FQNNGV. CDR3 length: 17 amino acids. This CDR3 reads CASSLDISNWSYNEQFF. The DNA of the CDR3 is TGTGCCAGCAGCTTAGATATTAGTAACTGGTCCTACAATGAGCAGTTCTTC.

This chain connects TRBV29-1 to TRBJ2-1; TRBD1 agrees at 9 bases. Trimming at V came to 3 bases and at J to 6 bases, leaving 3 bases not matched to a gene. Germline values: CDR1 SQVTM, CDR2 ANQGSEA. This CDR3 comprises 13 residues. This CDR3 reads CSVETGGLNEQFF. CDR3 bases: TGCAGCGTTGAGACAGGGGGGCTCAATGAGCAGTTCTTC.

The V and J genes are TRBV7-6 and TRBJ2-7, with 10 bases lining up with TRBD2. The CDR3 is made up of 15 amino acids. The V and J ends lost 2 bases and 4 bases, in that order; junction bases with no gene match: 5. Germline V gene sequence: CDR1 SGHVS, CDR2 FNYEAQ. In DNA, the CDR3 is TGTGCCAGCAGCTTACTAGCGGGAGCGTGGTACGAGCAGTACTTC. It codes for CASSLLAGAWYEQYF.

V is TRBV19 and J is TRBJ2-7; 12 bases align to TRBD2. This CDR3 spans 16 amino acids. Per germline, CDR1 LNHDA and CDR2 SQIVND (reference sequence). V shed 2 bases, J shed 2 bases, and the junction held 4 bases outside the gene matches. The CDR3 region has the DNA TGTGCCAGTAGTATATTTCTAGCGGGAGGGCCCTACGAGCAGTACTTC. It translates to CASSIFLAGGPYEQYF.

The chain is built from TRBV27 and TRBJ2-3, with 13 nucleotides matching TRBD2. In germline, CDR1 is MNHEY, CDR2 SMNVEV (reference sequence). The CDR3 totals 17 residues. V was pared by 6 bases and J by 0 bases, with 6 bases of the junction left unmatched. The CDR3 sequence: CASSPGTSGVSTDTQYF. The CDR3 coding sequence is TGTGCCAGCAGCCCCGGGACTAGCGGGGTAAGCACAGATACGCAGTATTTT.

The J gene is TRBJ2-7, the V gene TRBV28, with 10 bases identical to TRBD2. With V trimmed by 6 bases and J by 5 bases, 13 bases remained unmatched. The CDR3 sequence is 16 residues long. Germline V lookup: CDR1 MDHEN, CDR2 SYDVKM. The CDR3 here is CASSPPPSGRVDEQYF. The CDR3 nucleotides read TGTGCCAGCAGCCCTCCCCCTAGCGGGAGAGTCGACGAGCAGTACTTC.

The chain is built from TRBV14 and TRBJ1-1; D is undetermined. With 2 bases removed from V and 1 base from J, the gap between germline ends came to 32 bases. The CDR3 length is 22 residues. Germline CDR1 is SGHDN and CDR2 is FVKESK. The CDR3 region is CASSQIPLYLHSGELTNTEAFF. In nucleotides, the CDR3 is TGTGCCAGCAGCCAAATACCTCTTTACCTTCATTCAGGAGAACTGACGAACACTGAAGCTTTCTTT.

The V call is TRBV6-4, the J call TRBJ1-1; D unclear. Germline V gene lookup returns CDR1 MRHNA and CDR2 SNTAGT. This CDR3 region has 14 residues. Trimming stripped 0 bases from V and 4 bases from J, with 9 bases between. CDR3 sequence reads: CASSDSSRATEAFF. As DNA, the CDR3 is TGTGCCAGCAGTGACTCTTCCCGGGCCACTGAAGCTTTCTTT.

In its sample, this clone was seen once. This rearrangement joins TRBV28 to TRBJ2-5; tentatively, D is TRBD1 (7 bases). CDR1 is MDHEN, CDR2 SYDVKM, per germline. Trimming cost V 2 bases and J 5 bases, with 12 bases left between them. This CDR3 comprises 14 residues. The CDR3: CASSLRQGGETQYF. CDR3 nucleotides: TGTGCCAGCAGTTTACGTCAGGGGGGTGAGACCCAGTACTTC.

V is TRBV5-5 and J is TRBJ2-2; 7 nucleotides align to TRBD2. CDR1 and CDR2 (germline): SGHKS, YYEKEE (reference sequence). Trimming at V came to 1 base and at J to 2 bases, leaving 5 bases not matched to a gene. This CDR3 region has 16 residues. CDR3 residues: CASSLRSGINTGELFF. DNA of the CDR3: TGTGCCAGCAGCTTGAGGAGCGGGATAAACACCGGGGAGCTGTTTTTT.

This chain joins TRBV5-5 and TRBJ2-7, with D perhaps given as TRBD1 or TRBD2 (5 bases each). The V end was cut by 1 base, the J end by 0 bases, with 8 bases between. The CDR3 loop spans 14 amino acids. Germline V gene sequence: CDR1 SGHKS, CDR2 YYEKEE (reference sequence). The CDR3 DNA follows: TGTGCCAGCAGCTTGTGGGGGAACTCCTACGAGCAGTACTTC. This encodes CASSLWGNSYEQYF.

As DNA, the CDR3 is TGTGCCACCAGCAGAGGCCCGGAACACCTCTATGGCTACACCTTC. Residues: CATSRGPEHLYGYTF. The chain carries TRBV15 and TRBJ1-2; no firm D call. Between the trimmed V and J ends, which lost 1 base and 4 bases, there was a span of 13 bases. The CDR3 totals 15 residues. From germline, CDR1 is LNHNV and CDR2 YYDKDF (reference sequence).

CDR3 DNA: TGCGCCAGCAGCCAAGATGGGGCGGGGGGCACAGATACGCAGTATTTT. Amino acid sequence: CASSQDGAGGTDTQYF. This chain connects TRBV4-3 to TRBJ2-3, with TRBD2 matching 7 bases. CDR1 is LGHNA and CDR2 is YSLEER in the germline V gene. After removal of 0 bases from V and 1 base from J, the junction contained 4 bases not matched to a gene. This CDR3 is 16 amino acids long.

The gene calls are TRBV6-1 and TRBJ2-7; TRBD2 aligns across 8 bases. V lost 5 bases, J lost 4 bases, and 7 bases stayed unmatched. The length of the CDR3 is 14 residues. The germline gives CDR1 MNHNS, CDR2 SASEGT. This CDR3 is CASSTSGSWYEQYF. CDR3 bases: TGTGCCAGCAGTACAAGCGGGAGTTGGTACGAGCAGTACTTC.